The 26 T cell receptor beta chains in this list originate from one sample, sequenced in a study of technical replicates of blood from several donors. TCRdb's copy holds only in-frame clones and misses some; the assay was immunoSEQ multiplex PCR. The repertoire includes 13,000 to 15,000 clones, 84% of them detected once, and roughly a tenth sits in the top ten. Sequencing used PBMCs. The receptors were gathered from a human donor in good health.

CDR3 bases: TGTGCCAGCAGTTACCGGGCGTGGGAGGGTAGCACAGATACGCAGTATTTT. Its protein product is CASSYRAWEGSTDTQYF. The chain joins TRBV28 to TRBJ2-3; 7 positions match TRBD2. Germline V gene lookup returns CDR1 MDHEN and CDR2 SYDVKM. The CDR3 totals 17 residues. Germline trimming cut 4 bases from V and 0 bases from J; bases unmatched to any gene: 10.

The chain recombines TRBV18 with TRBJ1-1; D unclear. Trimming left V 4 bases short and J 0 bases short, with 6 bases between. Germline V gives CDR1 KGHSH, CDR2 LQKENI. CDR3 length: 13 amino acids. CDR3 region: CASSREMNTEAFF. The CDR3 DNA follows: TGTGCCAGCTCACGTGAGATGAACACTGAAGCTTTCTTT. Full variable domain (outside the CDR3, taken from reference TRBV18 and TRBJ1-1): NAGVMQNPRHLVRRRGQEARLRCSPMKGHSHVYWYRQLPEEGLKFMVYLQKENIIDESGMPKERFSAEFPKEGPSILRIQQVVRGDSAAYFCASSREMNTEAFFGQGTRLTVV.

The rearrangement uses TRBV7-8 and TRBJ2-3, with D maybe TRBD2 (5 bases). Between the trimmed V and J ends, which lost 7 bases and 5 bases, there was a span of 19 bases. The CDR3 contains 15 residues. The germline CDR1 and CDR2 sequences are SGHVS and FQNEAQ. CDR3 sequence: CASTKPGVTEDTQYF. The CDR3, as DNA: TGTGCCAGCACCAAGCCCGGGGTAACCGAAGATACGCAGTATTTT.

The chain has TRBV7-9 and TRBJ2-2; TRBD1 might be the D (6 bases). Germline V gene lookup returns CDR1 SEHNR and CDR2 FQNEAQ (reference sequence). The CDR3 loop spans 19 amino acids. Trimming stripped 1 base from V and 0 bases from J, with 18 bases between. The CDR3 DNA reads TGTGCCAGCAGCTTAGAGATTGGGTGGGGACACGCGAACACCGGGGAGCTGTTTTTT. Translation gives CASSLEIGWGHANTGELFF.

The chain combines TRBV11-2 with TRBJ2-1; TRBD1 might be the D (6 bases). This CDR3 comprises 15 residues. V lost 7 bases and J 0 bases, leaving 13 bases between the germline ends. Germline V lookup: CDR1 SGHAT, CDR2 FQNNGV. The CDR3 loop is CASTPRTVSYNEQFF. CDR3 bases: TGTGCCAGCACCCCGCGGACAGTCTCCTACAATGAGCAGTTCTTC.

The chain is built from TRBV7-9 and TRBJ2-2; no definite D call. Between the trimmed V and J ends, which lost 3 bases and 0 bases, there was a span of 11 bases. In germline, CDR1 is SEHNR, CDR2 FQNEAQ (reference sequence). The CDR3 has 16 amino acids. CDR3 loop: CASSFSPLSNTGELFF. CDR3 coding DNA: TGTGCCAGCAGCTTCTCTCCCCTTTCGAACACCGGGGAGCTGTTTTTT.

V and J are TRBV18 and TRBJ1-2, with 7 positions matching TRBD1. The trim removed 1 base at V and 8 bases at J, leaving 7 bases unmatched. The CDR3 sequence is 14 residues long. Germline CDR1 and CDR2: KGHSH and LQKENI. In DNA form, the CDR3 reads TGTGCCAGCTCACCACAGGGGGCTCAAGGAGGCTACACCTTC. Translation: CASSPQGAQGGYTF. Drawing the rest from reference TRBV18 and TRBJ1-2, the complete variable domain is NAGVMQNPRHLVRRRGQEARLRCSPMKGHSHVYWYRQLPEEGLKFMVYLQKENIIDESGMPKERFSAEFPKEGPSILRIQQVVRGDSAAYFCASSPQGAQGGYTFGSGTRLTVV.

This chain links TRBV5-1 with TRBJ1-1, with D tentatively TRBD1 (5 bases). The CDR3 length is 13 residues. CDR1 is SGHRS, CDR2 YFSETQ, per germline. The V end lost 5 bases, the J end lost 2 bases, and 10 bases lay between the germline ends. CDR3 amino acids: CASREGQNTEAFF. CDR3 sequence (DNA): TGCGCCAGCAGGGAAGGACAAAACACTGAAGCTTTCTTT.

The rearrangement joins TRBV5-1 to TRBJ1-2; 7 bases agree with TRBD1. This CDR3 contains 13 residues. The germline V gene encodes CDR1 SGHRS and CDR2 YFSETQ. Losses at the gene ends were 4 bases for V and 9 bases for J; bases not matched to a gene: 9. Here the CDR3 reads CASSISGTDRYTF. Here the CDR3 DNA reads TGCGCCAGCAGCATCTCCGGGACAGACCGCTACACCTTC. The variable domain in full, completed from reference TRBV5-1 and TRBJ1-2, reads KAGVTQTPRYLIKTRGQQVTLSCSPISGHRSVSWYQQTPGQGLQFLFEYFSETQRNKGNFPGRFSGRQFSNSRSEMNVSTLELGDSALYLCASSISGTDRYTFGSGTRLTVV.

J is TRBJ2-3 and V is TRBV5-1; 8 bases match TRBD1. The CDR3 spans 14 residues. V gave up 5 bases and J gave up 4 bases; unmatched junction bases: 6. Germline lookup yields CDR1 SGHRS and CDR2 YFSETQ. CDR3: CASRQQGVSDTQYF. CDR3 sequence (DNA): TGCGCCAGCAGACAACAGGGGGTATCAGATACGCAGTATTTT.

The rearrangement links TRBV15 to TRBJ2-3; D uncertain. Germline V gene data show CDR1 as LNHNV and CDR2 as YYDKDF (reference sequence). The CDR3 is made up of 15 amino acids. V lost 0 bases, J lost 2 bases, and 9 bases lay in between. This CDR3 reads CATSREKAVTDTQYF. CDR3 bases: TGTGCCACCAGCAGAGAAAAGGCGGTCACAGATACGCAGTATTTT.

This sequence joins TRBV9 and TRBJ2-5, with TRBD1 matching 11 bases. This CDR3 is 16 amino acids long. Unmatched junction bases numbered 7, after V lost 2 bases and J lost 4 bases. The germline gives CDR1 SGDLS, CDR2 YYNGEE. CDR3 coding DNA: TGTGCCAGCAGCGTGGGGACAGGGGGACAAGTAGAGACCCAGTACTTC. This gives the protein CASSVGTGGQVETQYF.

The V gene is TRBV5-6, the J gene TRBJ2-7; 8 nucleotides agree with TRBD1. The CDR3 has 12 residues. From germline, CDR1 is SGHDT and CDR2 YYEEEE. The V and J ends lost 2 bases and 11 bases, in that order; junction bases with no gene match: 6. The CDR3 region has the DNA TGTGCCAGCAGCTTTACCTCGACAGGGGAGTACTTC. It is translated as CASSFTSTGEYF.

V and J are TRBV7-3 and TRBJ2-2, with 10 bases fitting TRBD2. Germline CDR1 and CDR2: SGHTA and FQGTGA. Trimming removed 4 bases from V and 1 base from J; junction bases left unmatched: 0. The CDR3 spans 15 residues. The CDR3 region is CASSSSGRNTGELFF. The CDR3 bases are TGTGCCAGCAGCTCTAGCGGGAGGAACACCGGGGAGCTGTTTTTT. The whole variable domain, filled in from reference TRBV7-3 and TRBJ2-2, reads GAGVSQTPSNKVTEKGKYVELRCDPISGHTALYWYRQSLGQGPEFLIYFQGTGAADDSGLPNDRFFAVRPEGSVSTLKIQRTERGDSAVYLCASSSSGRNTGELFFGEGSRLTVL.

The J gene is TRBJ1-1, the V gene TRBV28; D not certain. The CDR3 length is 12 residues. CDR1 is MDHEN, CDR2 SYDVKM, per germline. Deletions cut 1 base from V and 8 bases from J, with 8 bases between. CDR3 residues: CASSLLAGEAFF. The CDR3 bases are TGTGCCAGCAGTTTATTGGCGGGGGAAGCTTTCTTT. The whole variable domain, remainder taken from reference TRBV28 and TRBJ1-1, is DVKVTQSSRYLVKRTGEKVFLECVQDMDHENMFWYRQDPGLGLRLIYFSYDVKMKEKGDIPEGYSVSREKKERFSLILESASTNQTSMYLCASSLLAGEAFFGQGTRLTVV.

This rearrangement joins TRBV18 to TRBJ2-7; possibly TRBD1 for D (6 bases). CDR1 and CDR2 from the germline V gene are KGHSH and LQKENI. The CDR3 is 18 residues long. Trimming took 4 bases from V and 2 from J, leaving 24 bases between them. CDR3 sequence (DNA): TGTGCCAGCTCACTATTTGATGGTTCCCAAAACAGGGCCTACGAGCAGTACTTC. It codes for CASSLFDGSQNRAYEQYF.

The chain recombines TRBV15 with TRBJ2-7; 7 bases are a match to TRBD1. CDR3 size: 15 residues. The trim removed 3 bases at V and 2 bases at J, leaving 7 bases unmatched. The germline V gene encodes CDR1 LNHNV and CDR2 YYDKDF (reference sequence). The CDR3 region has the DNA TGTGCCACCAGCAGCGGGGAACAGGGGCCCTACGAGCAGTACTTC. This translates into CATSSGEQGPYEQYF.

This rearrangement joins TRBV6-1 to TRBJ2-3; 8 bases align to TRBD2. The germline CDR1 and CDR2 sequences are MNHNS and SASEGT. The CDR3 consists of 15 residues. The ends lost 3 bases at V and 6 bases at J; junction bases unmatched: 8. The CDR3 nucleotides read TGTGCCAGCAGTGAGTCGGTAGCGGGAAGGGATACGCAGTATTTT. Amino acids: CASSESVAGRDTQYF.

The chain combines TRBV5-4 with TRBJ2-5, with TRBD2 as a possible D gene (6 bases). Trimming removed 1 base from V and 1 base from J, with 11 bases in between. This CDR3 is 15 amino acids long. CDR1 and CDR2 from the germline V gene are SGHNT and YYREEE (reference sequence). The CDR3 loop reads CASSLRRDPQETQYF. CDR3 bases: TGTGCCAGCAGCTTGAGGCGGGACCCCCAAGAGACCCAGTACTTC.

The chain carries TRBV11-2 and TRBJ1-1, with D unresolved. The V gene lost 1 base and the J gene lost 1 base, with 7 bases spanning the gap. From germline, CDR1 is SGHAT and CDR2 FQNNGV. CDR3 length equals 14 residues. The CDR3 DNA reads TGTGCCAGCAGCTTAGGGCAGGAGAACACTGAAGCTTTCTTT. It yields the protein CASSLGQENTEAFF.

This clone was counted a single time. The V gene is TRBV7-3, the J gene TRBJ2-3, with 10 bases that match TRBD2. V was pared by 8 bases and J by 5 bases, with 4 bases of the junction left unmatched. The CDR3 is made up of 13 amino acids. From germline, CDR1 is SGHTA and CDR2 FQGTGA. The CDR3 loop is CASGKREGDTQYF. The DNA for the CDR3 is TGTGCCAGCGGGAAGCGGGAGGGAGATACGCAGTATTTT.

The chain employs TRBV11-2 and TRBJ2-2, with TRBD2 identical over 13 bases. The CDR3 spans 16 residues. The V segment lost 1 base and the J segment 6 bases; nucleotides outside the gene matches: 2. Germline V gives CDR1 SGHAT, CDR2 FQNNGV. The CDR3 DNA follows: TGTGCCAGCAGCTTAGTAGGACTAGCGGGAGCCGGGGAGCTGTTTTTT. Translating it yields CASSLVGLAGAGELFF.

In DNA form, the CDR3 reads TGTGCCAGCAGCTCCCTGCAGGGTTCAAAGTACTTC. Translated: CASSSLQGSKYF. The chain combines TRBV7-9 with TRBJ2-4; the D gene is possibly TRBD1 (5 bases). Trimming took 4 bases from V and 14 from J, leaving 15 bases between them. This CDR3 has 12 amino acids. CDR1 and CDR2 (germline): SEHNR, FQNEAQ (reference sequence).

The J gene is TRBJ2-3, the V gene TRBV7-9; tentative D call: TRBD1 (5 bases). The CDR3 contains 12 residues. CDR1 is SEHNR and CDR2 is FQNEAQ in the germline V gene (reference sequence). Trimming pared 8 bases from V and 2 bases from J, leaving 8 bases between. The CDR3 region is CASSQVTDTQYF. The CDR3 coding sequence is TGTGCCAGCTCACAGGTCACAGATACGCAGTATTTT.

The V call is TRBV7-2, the J call TRBJ2-7; 7 bases are a match to TRBD2. From germline, CDR1 is SGHTA and CDR2 FQGNSA. The CDR3 has 15 residues. Trimming removed 5 bases from V and 4 bases from J; junction bases left unmatched: 11. The CDR3 region has the DNA TGTGCCAGCAGCAACGATGGCGGGAGACAATACGAGCAGTACTTC. This encodes CASSNDGGRQYEQYF. Full variable domain (outside the CDR3, taken from reference TRBV7-2 and TRBJ2-7): GAGVSQSPSNKVTEKGKDVELRCDPISGHTALYWYRQSLGQGLEFLIYFQGNSAPDKSGLPSDRFSAERTGGSVSTLTIQRTQQEDSAVYLCASSNDGGRQYEQYFGPGTRLTVT.

The J gene is TRBJ1-5, the V gene TRBV18; D not certain. This CDR3 is 15 amino acids long. Trimming removed 5 bases from V and 5 bases from J, with 16 bases in between. Germline assignment: CDR1 KGHSH and CDR2 LQKENI. CDR3 nucleotide sequence: TGTGCCAGCTCAATAGTAGGCTTAGGAGATCAGCCCCAGCATTTT. Residues: CASSIVGLGDQPQHF.